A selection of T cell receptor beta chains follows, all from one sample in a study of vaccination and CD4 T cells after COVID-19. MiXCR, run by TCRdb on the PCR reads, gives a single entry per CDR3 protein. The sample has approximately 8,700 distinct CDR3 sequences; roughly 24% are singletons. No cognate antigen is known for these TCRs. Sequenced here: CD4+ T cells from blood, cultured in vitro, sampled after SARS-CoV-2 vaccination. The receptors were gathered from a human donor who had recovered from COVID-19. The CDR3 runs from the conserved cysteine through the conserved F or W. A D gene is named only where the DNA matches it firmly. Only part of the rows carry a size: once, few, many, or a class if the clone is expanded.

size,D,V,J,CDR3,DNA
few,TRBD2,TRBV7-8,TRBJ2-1,CASSSLAGLRNEQFF,TGTGCCAGCAGCTCTCTAGCGGGACTTCGCAATGAGCAGTTCTTC
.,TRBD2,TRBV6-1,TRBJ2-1,CASSLEGLAGVGQFF,TGTGCCAGCAGTCTAGAGGGACTAGCGGGAGTAGGGCAGTTCTTC
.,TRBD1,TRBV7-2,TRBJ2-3,CASSWDRATTDTQYF,TGTGCCAGCAGCTGGGACAGGGCGACCACAGATACGCAGTATTTT
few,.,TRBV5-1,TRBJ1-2,CASSPGDGRTPAGYTF,TGCGCCAGCAGCCCCGGGGACGGCCGCACCCCTGCGGGCTACACCTTC
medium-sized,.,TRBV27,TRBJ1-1,CASQSAPLSNTEAFF,TGTGCCAGTCAATCGGCCCCCTTATCGAACACTGAAGCTTTCTTT
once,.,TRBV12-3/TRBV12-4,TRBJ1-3,CASSPDSVRNTIYF,TGTGCCAGCAGTCCTGACAGCGTACGAAACACCATATATTTT
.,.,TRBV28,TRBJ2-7,CASTTGGSRYEQYF,TGTGCCAGCACGACAGGTGGCAGTAGGTACGAGCAGTACTTC
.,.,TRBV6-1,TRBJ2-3,CASKGSWSTDTQYF,TGTGCCAGCAAAGGTTCGTGGAGCACAGATACGCAGTATTTT
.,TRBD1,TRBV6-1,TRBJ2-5,CASSPTGGRETQYF,TGTGCCAGCAGTCCGACAGGGGGCCGGGAGACCCAGTACTTC
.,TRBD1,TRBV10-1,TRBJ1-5,CASDRAAGGASEQPQHF,TGCGCCAGCGATAGAGCAGCAGGGGGCGCCTCCGAACAGCCCCAGCATTTT
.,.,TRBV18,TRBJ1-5,CASSPQGPVQPQHF,TGTGCCAGCTCACCCCAGGGGCCGGTACAGCCCCAGCATTTT
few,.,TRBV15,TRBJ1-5,CATSRRTDYSNQPQHF,TGTGCCACCAGCAGGCGGACGGACTATAGCAATCAGCCCCAGCATTTT
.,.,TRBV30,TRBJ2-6,CARGLRGNSGANVLTF,TGTGCCCGAGGACTTCGGGGGAACTCTGGGGCCAACGTCCTGACTTTC
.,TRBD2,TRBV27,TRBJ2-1,CASSLTTSANNEQFF,TGTGCCAGCAGTTTAACTACTAGCGCCAACAATGAGCAGTTCTTC
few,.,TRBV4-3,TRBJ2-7,CASSQDERQPAHSYEQYF,TGCGCCAGCAGCCAAGATGAGCGTCAACCTGCCCACTCCTACGAGCAGTACTTC
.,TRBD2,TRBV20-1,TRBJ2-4,CSAAGESKNIQYF,TGCAGTGCCGCGGGAGAATCCAAAAACATTCAGTACTTC